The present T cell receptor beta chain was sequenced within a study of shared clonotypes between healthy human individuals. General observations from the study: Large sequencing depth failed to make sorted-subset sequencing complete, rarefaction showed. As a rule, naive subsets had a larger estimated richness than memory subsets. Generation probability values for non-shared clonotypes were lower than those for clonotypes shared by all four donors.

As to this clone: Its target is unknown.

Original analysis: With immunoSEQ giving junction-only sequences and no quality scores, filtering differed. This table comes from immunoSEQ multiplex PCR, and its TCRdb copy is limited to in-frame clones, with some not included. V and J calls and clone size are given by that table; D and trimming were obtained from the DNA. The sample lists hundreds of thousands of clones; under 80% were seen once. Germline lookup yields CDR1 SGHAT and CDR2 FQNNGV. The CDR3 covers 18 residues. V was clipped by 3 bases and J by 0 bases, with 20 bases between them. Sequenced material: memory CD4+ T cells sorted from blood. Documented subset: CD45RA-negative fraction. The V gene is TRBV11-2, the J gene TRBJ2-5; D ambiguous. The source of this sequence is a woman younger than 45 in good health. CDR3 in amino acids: CASSFLQRGGGYQETQYF. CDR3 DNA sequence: TGTGCCAGCAGCTTTTTGCAGCGAGGTGGCGGTTACCAAGAGACCCAGTACTTC. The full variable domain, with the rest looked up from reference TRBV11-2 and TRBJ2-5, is EAGVAQSPRYKIIEKRQSVAFWCNPISGHATLYWYQQILGQGPKLLIQFQNNGVVDDSQLPKDRFSAERLKGVDSTLKIQPAKLEDSAVYLCASSFLQRGGGYQETQYFGPGTRLLVL.